This T cell receptor beta chain was sequenced for a study of Graves' ophthalmopathy and Graves' hyperthyroidism. Overall study results and limits: Ophthalmopathy progression cases were predicted by the model with roughly 70% sensitivity and about 72% specificity. Researchers report that a 13-signature model separated ophthalmopathy from stable hyperthyroidism, posting under 90% sensitivity and 75% to 84% specificity.

This clonotype was seen many times. What it binds is unknown. Germline lookup yields CDR1 DFQATT and CDR2 SNEGSKA (reference sequence). J was trimmed by 2 bases and V by 5 bases; bases with no gene match: 3. This CDR3 is 14 amino acids long. RNA transcripts served as template for amplifying TCR beta CDR3 sequences. Investigators did first-round RT-PCR with HTBI primers, then second-round multiplex PCR. TCRdb independently ran MiXCR on the multiplex PCR reads; one entry per CDR3 protein. The sample includes under 350,000 distinct CDR3 sequences, about 17% of them seen just once. The TCR was taken from an adult man with Graves' ophthalmopathy. The rearrangement uses TRBV20-1 and TRBJ2-7; 13 positions match TRBD2. The specimen sequenced was peripheral blood. Written as DNA, the CDR3 is TGCAGTGCTTCACTAGCGGGAGGGACCTACGAGCAGTACTTC. It codes for CSASLAGGTYEQYF.